The entry below describes one T cell receptor (beta chain). Its antigen is still unknown. There was relapse after autologous stem cell transplantation in every patient, and there was variation in brentuximab vedotin exposure. This table comes from immunoSEQ multiplex PCR, and its TCRdb copy is limited to in-frame clones, with some not included. This repertoire shows approximately 79,000 clones, about nine tenths found once; its top ten account for around 2.4%. This sample is part of a study of PD-1 blockade in classical Hodgkin lymphoma. General observations from the study: According to reports, newly diagnosed patients had lower baseline TCR diversity than healthy donors, and relapsed/refractory patients had lower baseline TCR diversity still.

This TCR came from a human donor with classical Hodgkin lymphoma. The material was peripheral blood mononuclear cells (PBMCs), obtained before the second cycle of nivolumab.

CDR3 amino acids: CASSLKSRGLETYEQYF. The CDR3, as DNA: TGTGCCAGCAGCTTAAAGAGTAGGGGACTAGAGACCTACGAGCAGTACTTC. The J gene is TRBJ2-7, the V gene TRBV7-3; 8 positions agree with TRBD2. The CDR3 covers 17 residues. From germline, CDR1 is SGHTA and CDR2 FQGTGA. V lost 1 base and J lost 2; bases outside the gene matches: 10.